This TCR beta chain stems from a study of T cell repertoires in cytomegalovirus infection. TCRdb redid the calling of the reads with MiXCR, one entry per CDR3 protein. Of under 450,000 distinct CDR3 sequences in the sample, roughly a third were seen once. The CDR3 is 16 amino acids. Germline CDR1 SGHTA, CDR2 FQGNSA. V lost 4 bases, J lost 2 bases, and 15 bases lay in between. On this clonotype: The antigen remains undetermined.

Study-level results: It was HLA-C-restricted CMV-specific TCR beta clonotypes that dominated the response ex vivo.

The rearrangement links TRBV7-2 to TRBJ2-1; the D gene is possibly TRBD1 (5 bases). The origin of this receptor is a human donor in good health (CMV status not recorded). Some clones in this sample may be carry-over from other donors' samples. Sequencing was performed on cultured PBMCs, taken from culture after CMV antigen stimulation. In nucleotides, the CDR3 is TGTGCCAGCAGCTCCGAACCGACAGAGACCTACAATGAGCAGTTCTTC. Its protein product is CASSSEPTETYNEQFF.